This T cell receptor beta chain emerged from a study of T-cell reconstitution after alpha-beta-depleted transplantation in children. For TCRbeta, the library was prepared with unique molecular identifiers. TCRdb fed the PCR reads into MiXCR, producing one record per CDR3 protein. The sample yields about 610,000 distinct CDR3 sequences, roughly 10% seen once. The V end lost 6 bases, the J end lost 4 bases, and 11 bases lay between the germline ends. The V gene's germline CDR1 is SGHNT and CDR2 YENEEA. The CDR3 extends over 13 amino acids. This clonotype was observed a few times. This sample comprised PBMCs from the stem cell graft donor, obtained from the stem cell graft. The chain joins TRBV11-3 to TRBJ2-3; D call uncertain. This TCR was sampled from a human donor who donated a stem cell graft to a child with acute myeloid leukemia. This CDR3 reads CASSSRASDTQYF. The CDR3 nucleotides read TGTGCCAGCAGTTCCCGGGCCTCAGATACGCAGTATTTT.